The source of this T cell receptor beta chain is a study of T cells expressing NK-cell markers. Overall study findings and caveats: One observes that, in a handful of donors, these clonotypes were also the leading ones within the CD3+CD56-NKG2C+ fraction. Whether expanded NKG2C+ T cell clones were HCMV specific stayed uncertain.

From germline, CDR1 is ENHRY and CDR2 SYGVKD. The CDR3 sequence is 12 residues long. The authors generated TCR beta cDNA through 5'RACE template switching with UMIs. TCRdb reanalyzed the 5' RACE reads, giving one entry per CDR3 protein sequence and no DNA. The ten top clones account for 0.39%, within a sample of a few hundred thousand distinct CDR3 sequences. For this clonotype: Its antigen is undetermined.

The chain recombines TRBV10-3 with TRBJ2-2. This sequence originates from a man in his late teens or twenties in good health. Input material: blood T cells: a sorted CD56 or NKG2C T cell subset, CD4+ or CD8+ T cells, or bulk PBMC T cells (not recorded which). This chain's CDR3 is CAISGNTGELFF.